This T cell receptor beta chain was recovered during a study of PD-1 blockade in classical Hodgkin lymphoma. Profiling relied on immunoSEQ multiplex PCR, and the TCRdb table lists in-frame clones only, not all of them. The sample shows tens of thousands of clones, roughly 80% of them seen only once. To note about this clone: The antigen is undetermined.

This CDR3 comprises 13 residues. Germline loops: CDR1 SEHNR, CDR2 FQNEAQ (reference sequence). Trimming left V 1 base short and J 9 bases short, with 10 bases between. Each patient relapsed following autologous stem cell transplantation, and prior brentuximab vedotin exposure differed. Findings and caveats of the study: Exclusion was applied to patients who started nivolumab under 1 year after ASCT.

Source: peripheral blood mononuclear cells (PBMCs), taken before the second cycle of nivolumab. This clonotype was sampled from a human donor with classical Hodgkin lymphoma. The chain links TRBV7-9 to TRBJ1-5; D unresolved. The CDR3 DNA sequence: TGTGCCAGCAGCTTAGTGGGGAGCGGGCCCCAGCATTTT. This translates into CASSLVGSGPQHF.